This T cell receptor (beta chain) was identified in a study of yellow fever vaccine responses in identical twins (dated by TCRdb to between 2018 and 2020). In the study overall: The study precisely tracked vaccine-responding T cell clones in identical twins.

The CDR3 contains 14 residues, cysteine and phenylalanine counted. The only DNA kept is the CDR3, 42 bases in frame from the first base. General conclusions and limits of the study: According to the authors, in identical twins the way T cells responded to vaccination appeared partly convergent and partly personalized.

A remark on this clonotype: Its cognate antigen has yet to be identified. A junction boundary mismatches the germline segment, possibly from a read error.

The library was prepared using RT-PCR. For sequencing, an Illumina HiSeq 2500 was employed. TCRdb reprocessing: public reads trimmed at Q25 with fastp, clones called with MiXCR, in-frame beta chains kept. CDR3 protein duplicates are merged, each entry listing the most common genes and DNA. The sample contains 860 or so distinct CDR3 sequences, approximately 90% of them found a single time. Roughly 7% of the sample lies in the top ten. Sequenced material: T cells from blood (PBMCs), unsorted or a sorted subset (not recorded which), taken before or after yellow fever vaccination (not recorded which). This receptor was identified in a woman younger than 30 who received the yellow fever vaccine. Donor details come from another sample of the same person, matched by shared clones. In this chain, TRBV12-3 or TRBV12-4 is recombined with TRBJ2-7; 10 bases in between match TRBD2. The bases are TGTGCCAGCAGTCTAGCGGGAGCCTCCTACGAGCAGTACTTC. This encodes CASSLAGASYEQYF.